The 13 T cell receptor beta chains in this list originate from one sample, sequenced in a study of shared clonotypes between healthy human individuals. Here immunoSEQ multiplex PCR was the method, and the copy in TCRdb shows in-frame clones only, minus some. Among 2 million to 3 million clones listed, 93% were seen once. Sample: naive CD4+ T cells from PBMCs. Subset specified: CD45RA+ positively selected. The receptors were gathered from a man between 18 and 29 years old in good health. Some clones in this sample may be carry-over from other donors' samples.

CDR3 nucleotide sequence: TGTGCCAGCAGCCCTCGACTGAGCTCTGGAAACACCATATATTTT. Its translation: CASSPRLSSGNTIYF. The rearrangement uses TRBV9 and TRBJ1-3; D unclear. Between the trimmed V and J ends, which lost 4 bases and 0 bases, there was a span of 11 bases. CDR3 size: 15 residues. Germline assignment: CDR1 SGDLS and CDR2 YYNGEE.

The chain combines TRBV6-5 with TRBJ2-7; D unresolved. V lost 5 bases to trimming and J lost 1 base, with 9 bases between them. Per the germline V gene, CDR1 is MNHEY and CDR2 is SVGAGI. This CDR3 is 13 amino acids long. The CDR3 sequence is CASSNKQSYEQYF. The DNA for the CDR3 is TGTGCCAGCAGTAATAAACAGTCCTACGAGCAGTACTTC.

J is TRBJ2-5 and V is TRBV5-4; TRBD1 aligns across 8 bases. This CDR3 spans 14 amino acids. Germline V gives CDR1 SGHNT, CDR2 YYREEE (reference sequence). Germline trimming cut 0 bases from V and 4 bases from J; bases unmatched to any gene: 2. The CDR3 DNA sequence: TGTGCCAGCAGCTTGGGACAGGGGTTAGAGACCCAGTACTTC. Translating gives CASSLGQGLETQYF.

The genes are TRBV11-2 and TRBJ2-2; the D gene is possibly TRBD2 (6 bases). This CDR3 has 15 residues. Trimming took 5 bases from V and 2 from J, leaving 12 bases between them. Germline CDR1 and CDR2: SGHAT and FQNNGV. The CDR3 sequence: CASSNTGTNTGELFF. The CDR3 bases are TGTGCCAGCAGCAATACCGGGACTAACACCGGGGAGCTGTTTTTT.

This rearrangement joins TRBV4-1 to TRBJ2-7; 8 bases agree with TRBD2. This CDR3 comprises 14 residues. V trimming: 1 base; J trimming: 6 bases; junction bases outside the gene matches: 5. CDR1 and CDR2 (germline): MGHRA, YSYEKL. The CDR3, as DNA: TGCGCCAGCAGCCAAGTGGGCGGGAGGAGCGAGCAGTACTTC. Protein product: CASSQVGGRSEQYF.

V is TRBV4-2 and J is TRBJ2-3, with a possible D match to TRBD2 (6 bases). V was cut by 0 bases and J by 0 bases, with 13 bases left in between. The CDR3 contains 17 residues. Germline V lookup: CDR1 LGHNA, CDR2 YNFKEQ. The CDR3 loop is CASSQERGGTSTDTQYF. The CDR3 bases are TGTGCCAGCAGCCAAGAAAGGGGCGGGACTAGCACAGATACGCAGTATTTT.

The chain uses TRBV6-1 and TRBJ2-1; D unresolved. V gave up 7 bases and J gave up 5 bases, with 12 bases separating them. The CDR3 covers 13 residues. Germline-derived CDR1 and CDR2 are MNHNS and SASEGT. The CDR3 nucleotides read TGTGCCAGCATGGGCCCCGTCCACAATGAGCAGTTCTTC. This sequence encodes CASMGPVHNEQFF.

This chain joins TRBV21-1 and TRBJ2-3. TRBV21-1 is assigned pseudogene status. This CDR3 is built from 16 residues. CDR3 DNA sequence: TGTGCCAGCAGCAAAGGTACCCACCCTAGCACAGATACGCAGTATTTT. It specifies CASSKGTHPSTDTQYF.

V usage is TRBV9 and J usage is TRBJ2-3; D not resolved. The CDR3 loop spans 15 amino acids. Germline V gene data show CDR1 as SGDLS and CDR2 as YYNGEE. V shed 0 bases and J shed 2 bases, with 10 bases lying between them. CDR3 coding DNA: TGTGCCAGCAGCGTAGGGCCCAATCCCACAGATACGCAGTATTTT. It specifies CASSVGPNPTDTQYF.

CDR3 bases: TGTGCCAGCAGCGGGAACGGGCTTCGAGAGACCCAGTACTTC. Its translation: CASSGNGLRETQYF. V usage is TRBV7-7 and J usage is TRBJ2-5; D is uncertain. Germline V gene data show CDR1 as SSHAT and CDR2 as FNYEAQ (reference sequence). V lost 5 bases, J lost 4 bases, and 14 bases lay in between. The CDR3 consists of 14 residues.

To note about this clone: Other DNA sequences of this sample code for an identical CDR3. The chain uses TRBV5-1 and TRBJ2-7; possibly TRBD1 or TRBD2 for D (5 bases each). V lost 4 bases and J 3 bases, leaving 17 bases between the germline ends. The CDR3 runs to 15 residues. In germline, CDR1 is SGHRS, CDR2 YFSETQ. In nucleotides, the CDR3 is TGCGCCAGCAGCCCCCTCCGGGGCCCAGACTACGAGCAGTACTTC. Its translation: CASSPLRGPDYEQYF.

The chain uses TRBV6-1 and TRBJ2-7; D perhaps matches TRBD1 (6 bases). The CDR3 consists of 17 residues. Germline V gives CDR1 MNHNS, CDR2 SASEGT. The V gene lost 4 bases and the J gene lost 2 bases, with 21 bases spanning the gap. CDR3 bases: TGTGCCAGCAGTGCATCTCCCTCCGGGACAACCGCCTACGAGCAGTACTTC. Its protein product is CASSASPSGTTAYEQYF.

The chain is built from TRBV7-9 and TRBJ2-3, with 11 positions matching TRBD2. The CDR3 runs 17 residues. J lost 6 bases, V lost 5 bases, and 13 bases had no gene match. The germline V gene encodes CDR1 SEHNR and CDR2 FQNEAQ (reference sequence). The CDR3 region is CASSTLAGGPLRDTQYF. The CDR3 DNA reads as TGTGCCAGCAGCACCCTAGCGGGAGGCCCGCTGAGGGATACGCAGTATTTT.